This TCR beta chain originates from a study of blood T cells in healthy people across ages. Combining a sample-barcoded 5' primer with a J-beta primer mix, a second PCR ran for roughly 6 to 12 cycles. MiXCR, run by TCRdb on the 5' RACE reads, gives a single entry per CDR3 protein. The sample holds around 750,000 distinct CDR3 sequences; about 48% are singletons and the top ten take approximately 40%. The germline V gene has CDR1 SGDLS and CDR2 YYNGEE. The CDR3 runs 16 residues. The chain couples TRBV9 to TRBJ2-5; 14 bases match TRBD2. The assigned J gene may be wrong: the sequence end matches TRBJ2-7 better. Sample: blood. The source is an older man in good health. The CDR3 loop is CASGVGGLAGGNEQYF. Here the CDR3 DNA reads TGTGCCAGCGGGGTGGGAGGACTAGCGGGAGGAAACGAGCAGTACTTC.